This paragraph reports one T cell receptor (beta chain). Its antigen remains unidentified. Nothing much larger sits one base from this clone, and base qualities are not available. Reading the germline V gene gives CDR1 MNHEY and CDR2 SVGAGI. CDR3 length: 14 amino acids, cysteine to phenylalanine. Solely the CDR3 DNA is kept, with 42 bases framed from the first base. V ends up 6 bases short and J 7 bases short, with an unmatched junction base count of 8. This entry belongs to a study of TIL therapy for anti-PD-1-resistant metastatic lung cancer (dated by TCRdb to the early 2020s). Some background on the complete study: A median age of roughly 55 years (range roughly 35-80) and a median tumor PD-L1 proportion score of more than 5% were recorded among enrolled patients. Most of the cohort had lung adenocarcinoma, four tumors were EGFR-mutant and two were ALK-rearranged, and half of the patients were current or former smokers. T cell receptor beta sequencing of tumor and peripheral blood was used to follow clonotypes across the tumor, the expanded TIL product and serial blood samples. Across the cohort, whole-exome sequencing showed a median non-synonymous tumor mutation burden of approximately 1.5 mutations per megabase. What the research found in general, with its limitations: The study protocol defined all tumor marker inferences as exploratory. Higher clonality and lower diversity were observed in expanded TIL cultures than in baseline intratumoral T cells (median clonality approximately 6% vs 31%, p < 0.0001). Because the cohort was highly selected, with more treatment-naive, never-smoker and oncogene-addicted patients than is typical, generalizability is limited. TIL culture showed high clonal turnover, with many enriched product clones undetected in the baseline tumor, suggesting clonal contraction rather than faithful expansion.

The time point label here, explained by the study, means: pre-treatment sample, taken before nivolumab and TIL therapy. Baseline tumor samples were excised metastases, mostly pleural nodules or supraclavicular lymph nodes, from the same resection used to grow TIL. Before any PD-1/PD-L1 blockade was given, tumors were harvested, nivolumab was then administered, and patients who progressed went on to receive lymphodepletion, an infusion of expanded TIL, and IL-2. A phase I trial run at two centers enrolled adults with stage 4 NSCLC between late 2017 and January 2020. The samples were drawn from an open-label, single-arm phase I trial testing tumor-infiltrating lymphocyte therapy combined with nivolumab in advanced non-small cell lung cancer. For each resected tumor, portions were snap-frozen in liquid nitrogen and kept at -80 degrees C. Tumor regions of interest were selected on H&E sections by laser-capture macrodissection, were pulverized into roughly 15 mg aliquots, and were extracted with Qiagen Allprep kits.

TCR beta CDR3 regions were amplified from genomic DNA with the immunoSEQ v3 hsTCRB kit using bias-controlled multiplex PCR. The TCR libraries were sequenced on an Illumina NextSeq 500 to 1.5 million to 2 million read pairs for survey level or 5-6 million read pairs for deep level. Turning to the authors' computational methods: V, D and J genes were assigned, non-productive sequences were removed, and clonality was reported by immunoSEQ Analyzer software. To compare repertoires between infused TIL and blood, productive Simpson clonality was used along with the Morisita overlap index of productive TRB rearrangements. In TCRdb, the immuneACCESS table is reduced to in-frame sequences with V and J assigned. These tables do not hold every clone; where another copy was compared, an unresolved V gene accounts for under half, and the others remain unexplained. That table furnishes V, J and clone size, whereas the DNA furnished D and trimming. The table for this sample lists about 50,000 clones; about two thirds of them were counted only once. The ten biggest clones cover approximately 5.6% of the sample.

The sequence is built from TRBV6-5 and TRBJ2-1; TRBD1 lines up with 8 middle nucleotides. This TCR came from a person aged 30 to 80 with non-small cell lung cancer. This specimen consisted of tumor tissue, obtained at baseline. The DNA is TGTGCCAGCAGAACTCCGACAGGGGTTAATGAGCAGTTCTTC. Its product reads: CASRTPTGVNEQFF.